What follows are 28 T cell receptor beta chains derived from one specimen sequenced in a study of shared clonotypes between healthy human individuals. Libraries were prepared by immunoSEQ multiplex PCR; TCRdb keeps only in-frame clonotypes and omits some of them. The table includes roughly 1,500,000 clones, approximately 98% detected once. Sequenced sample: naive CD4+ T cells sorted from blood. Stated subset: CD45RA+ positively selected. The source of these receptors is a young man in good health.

The CDR3 loop reads CASGARPGANVLTF. Written as DNA, the CDR3 is TGCGCCAGTGGTGCGAGGCCTGGGGCCAACGTCCTGACTTTC. V usage is TRBV5-1 and J usage is TRBJ2-6, with D uncertain. Trimming left V 8 bases short and J 2 bases short, with 11 bases between. The length of the CDR3 is 14 residues. From germline, CDR1 is SGHRS and CDR2 YFSETQ.

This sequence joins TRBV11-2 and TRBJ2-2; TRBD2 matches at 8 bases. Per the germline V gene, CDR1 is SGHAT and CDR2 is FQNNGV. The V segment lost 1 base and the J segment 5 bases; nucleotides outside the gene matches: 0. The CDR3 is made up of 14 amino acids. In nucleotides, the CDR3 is TGTGCCAGCAGCTTAGGACTAGCGACCGGGGAGCTGTTTTTT. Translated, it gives CASSLGLATGELFF. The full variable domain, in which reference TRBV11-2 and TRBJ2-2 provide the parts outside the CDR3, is EAGVAQSPRYKIIEKRQSVAFWCNPISGHATLYWYQQILGQGPKLLIQFQNNGVVDDSQLPKDRFSAERLKGVDSTLKIQPAKLEDSAVYLCASSLGLATGELFFGEGSRLTVL.

CDR3 bases: TGTGCCAGCAGCTTGGTATTCGGGGAGCAGTTCTTC. This translates into CASSLVFGEQFF. V gene TRBV5-4 combines with J gene TRBJ2-1, with D unclear. CDR1 and CDR2 from the germline V gene are SGHNT and YYREEE (reference sequence). The CDR3 is 12 residues long. Trimming shortened V by 0 bases and J by 10 bases, and 8 bases separated the two germline ends.

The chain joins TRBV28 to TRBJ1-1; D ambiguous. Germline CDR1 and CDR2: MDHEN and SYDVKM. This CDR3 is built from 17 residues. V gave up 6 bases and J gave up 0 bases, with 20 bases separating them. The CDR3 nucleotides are TGTGCCAGCAGGGAGAGCTTTGGCGGGAGCTTGAACACTGAAGCTTTCTTT. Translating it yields CASRESFGGSLNTEAFF. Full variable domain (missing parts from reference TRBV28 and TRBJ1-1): DVKVTQSSRYLVKRTGEKVFLECVQDMDHENMFWYRQDPGLGLRLIYFSYDVKMKEKGDIPEGYSVSREKKERFSLILESASTNQTSMYLCASRESFGGSLNTEAFFGQGTRLTVV.

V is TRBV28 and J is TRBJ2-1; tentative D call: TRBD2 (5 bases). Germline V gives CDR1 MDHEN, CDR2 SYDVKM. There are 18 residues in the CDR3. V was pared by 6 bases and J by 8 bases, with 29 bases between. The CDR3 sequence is CASRISGLLSVARDEQFF. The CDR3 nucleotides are TGTGCCAGCAGAATCTCGGGATTGCTTAGCGTAGCTAGGGATGAGCAGTTCTTC.

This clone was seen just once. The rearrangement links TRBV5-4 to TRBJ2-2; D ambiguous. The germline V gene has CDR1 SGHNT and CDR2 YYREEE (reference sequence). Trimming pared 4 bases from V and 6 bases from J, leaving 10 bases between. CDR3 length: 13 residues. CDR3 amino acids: CASSAPSAGELFF. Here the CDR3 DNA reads TGTGCCAGCAGCGCACCTTCAGCCGGGGAGCTGTTTTTT.

The CDR3 region has the DNA TGTGCCAGCAGCCAAGAGAGCCTCCCCGGGAATGAGCAGTTCTTC. It yields the protein CASSQESLPGNEQFF. The chain carries TRBV4-2 and TRBJ2-1, with D unresolved. This CDR3 contains 15 residues. V was clipped by 0 bases and J by 7 bases, with 13 bases between them. Germline loops: CDR1 LGHNA, CDR2 YNFKEQ.

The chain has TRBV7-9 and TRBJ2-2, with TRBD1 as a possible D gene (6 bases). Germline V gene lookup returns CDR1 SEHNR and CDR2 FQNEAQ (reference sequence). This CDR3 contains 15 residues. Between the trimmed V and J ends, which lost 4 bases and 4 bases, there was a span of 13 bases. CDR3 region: CASSSLGALTGELFF. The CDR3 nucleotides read TGTGCCAGCAGCTCTTTGGGGGCCCTCACCGGGGAGCTGTTTTTT.

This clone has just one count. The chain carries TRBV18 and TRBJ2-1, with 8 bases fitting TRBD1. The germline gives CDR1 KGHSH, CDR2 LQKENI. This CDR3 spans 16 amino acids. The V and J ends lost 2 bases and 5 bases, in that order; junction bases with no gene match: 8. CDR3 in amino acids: CASSPARTGLNNEQFF. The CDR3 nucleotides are TGTGCCAGCTCACCAGCACGGACAGGGCTCAACAATGAGCAGTTCTTC.

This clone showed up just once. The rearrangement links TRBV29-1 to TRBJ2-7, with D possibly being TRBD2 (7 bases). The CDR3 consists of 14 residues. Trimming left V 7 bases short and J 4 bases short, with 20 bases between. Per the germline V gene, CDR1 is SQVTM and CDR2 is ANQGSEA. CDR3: CSALGRGGLYEQYF. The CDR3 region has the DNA TGCAGCGCATTAGGAAGGGGGGGCTTATACGAGCAGTACTTC.

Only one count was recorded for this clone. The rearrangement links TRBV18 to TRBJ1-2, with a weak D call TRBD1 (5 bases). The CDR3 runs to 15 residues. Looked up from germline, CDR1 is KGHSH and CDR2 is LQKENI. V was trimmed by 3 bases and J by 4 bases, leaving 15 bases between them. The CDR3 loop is CASSPRDRDFYGYTF. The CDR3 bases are TGTGCCAGCTCACCCCGGGACCGGGACTTCTATGGCTACACCTTC.

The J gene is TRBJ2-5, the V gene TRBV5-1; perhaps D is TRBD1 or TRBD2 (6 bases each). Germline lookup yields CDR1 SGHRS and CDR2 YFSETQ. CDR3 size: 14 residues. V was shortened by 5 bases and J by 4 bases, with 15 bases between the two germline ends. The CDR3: CASRRGEVSETQYF. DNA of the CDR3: TGCGCCAGCAGAAGGGGGGAGGTTTCAGAGACCCAGTACTTC.

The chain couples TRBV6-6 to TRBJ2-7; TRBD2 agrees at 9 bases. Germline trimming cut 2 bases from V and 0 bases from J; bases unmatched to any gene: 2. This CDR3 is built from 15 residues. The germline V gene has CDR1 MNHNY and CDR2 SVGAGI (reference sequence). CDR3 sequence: CASSYLSGSSYEQYF. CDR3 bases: TGTGCCAGCAGTTACCTTAGCGGGAGCTCCTACGAGCAGTACTTC.

The CDR3 protein is CAWSVSRGLYSYEQYF. As DNA, the CDR3 is TGTGCCTGGAGTGTAAGTCGAGGGTTGTACTCCTACGAGCAGTACTTC. The chain carries TRBV30 and TRBJ2-7; a weak D match, TRBD2 (5 bases). Germline values: CDR1 GTSNPN, CDR2 SVGIG (reference sequence). V was shortened by 0 bases and J by 0 bases, with 15 bases between the two germline ends. CDR3 size: 16 residues.

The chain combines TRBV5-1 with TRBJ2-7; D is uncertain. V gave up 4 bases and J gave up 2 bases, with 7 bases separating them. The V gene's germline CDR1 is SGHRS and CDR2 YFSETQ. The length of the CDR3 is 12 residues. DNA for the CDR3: TGCGCCAGCAGCCATGAACCCTACGAGCAGTACTTC. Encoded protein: CASSHEPYEQYF.

The CDR3 region has the DNA TGTGCCAGCAGTGCTCAGGGAATAAGCTCCTACGAGCAGTACTTC. Residues: CASSAQGISSYEQYF. The V gene is TRBV2, the J gene TRBJ2-7; TRBD1 might be the D (5 bases). Looked up from germline, CDR1 is SNHLY and CDR2 is FYNNEI. Trimming stripped 4 bases from V and 0 bases from J, with 13 bases between. CDR3 size: 15 residues.

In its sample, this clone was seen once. CDR3 in DNA: TGTGCCAGCAGCTTAGATACCTACACCGGGGAGCTGTTTTTT. It is translated as CASSLDTYTGELFF. The V and J genes are TRBV7-2 and TRBJ2-2; D remains unclear. The CDR3 is made up of 14 amino acids. V lost 1 base, J lost 3 bases, and 6 bases lay in between. CDR1 is SGHTA, CDR2 FQGNSA, per germline.

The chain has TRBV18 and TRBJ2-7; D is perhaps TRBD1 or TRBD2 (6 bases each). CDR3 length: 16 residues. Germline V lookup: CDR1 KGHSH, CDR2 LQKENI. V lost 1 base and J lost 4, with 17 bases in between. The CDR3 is CASSPLVTGAAYEQYF. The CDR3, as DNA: TGTGCCAGCTCACCACTCGTGACGGGGGCTGCATACGAGCAGTACTTC.

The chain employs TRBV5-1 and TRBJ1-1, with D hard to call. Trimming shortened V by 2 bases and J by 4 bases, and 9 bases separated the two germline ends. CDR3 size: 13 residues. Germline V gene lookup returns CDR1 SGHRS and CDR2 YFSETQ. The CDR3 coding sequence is TGCGCCAGCAGCTTTGCGGGGAGCACTGAAGCTTTCTTT. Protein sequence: CASSFAGSTEAFF. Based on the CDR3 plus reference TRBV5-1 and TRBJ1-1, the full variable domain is KAGVTQTPRYLIKTRGQQVTLSCSPISGHRSVSWYQQTPGQGLQFLFEYFSETQRNKGNFPGRFSGRQFSNSRSEMNVSTLELGDSALYLCASSFAGSTEAFFGQGTRLTVV.

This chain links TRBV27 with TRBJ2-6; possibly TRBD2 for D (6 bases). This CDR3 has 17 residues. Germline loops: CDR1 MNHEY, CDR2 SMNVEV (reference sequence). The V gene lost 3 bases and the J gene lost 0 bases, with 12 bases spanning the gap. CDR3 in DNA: TGTGCCAGCAGTTTTTGGAGGGGAAGCTCTGGGGCCAACGTCCTGACTTTC. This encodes CASSFWRGSSGANVLTF.

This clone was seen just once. CDR3 region: CASSYRVASDTQYF. The CDR3, as DNA: TGTGCCAGCAGTTACCGAGTAGCGTCAGATACGCAGTATTTT. The gene calls are TRBV6-6 and TRBJ2-3; TRBD2 is a possible D gene (5 bases). Per germline, CDR1 MNHNY and CDR2 SVGAGI (reference sequence). V dropped 2 bases and J dropped 4 bases, with 10 bases sitting between them. The CDR3 is 14 amino acids.

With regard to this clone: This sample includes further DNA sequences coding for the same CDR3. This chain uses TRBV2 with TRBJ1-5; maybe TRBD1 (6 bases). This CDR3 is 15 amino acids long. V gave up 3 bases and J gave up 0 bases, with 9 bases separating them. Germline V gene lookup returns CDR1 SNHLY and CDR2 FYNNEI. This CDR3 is CASSEGRGSNQPQHF. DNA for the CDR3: TGTGCCAGCAGTGAGGGCAGGGGTAGCAATCAGCCCCAGCATTTT.

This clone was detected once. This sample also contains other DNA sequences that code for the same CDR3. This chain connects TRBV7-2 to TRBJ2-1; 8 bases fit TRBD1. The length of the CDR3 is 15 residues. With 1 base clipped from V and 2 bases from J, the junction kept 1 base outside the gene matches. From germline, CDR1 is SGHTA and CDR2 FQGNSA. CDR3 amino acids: CASSLGTGPYNEQFF. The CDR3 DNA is TGTGCCAGCAGCTTAGGGACAGGGCCCTACAATGAGCAGTTCTTC. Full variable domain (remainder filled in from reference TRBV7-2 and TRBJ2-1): GAGVSQSPSNKVTEKGKDVELRCDPISGHTALYWYRQSLGQGLEFLIYFQGNSAPDKSGLPSDRFSAERTGGSVSTLTIQRTQQEDSAVYLCASSLGTGPYNEQFFGPGTRLTVL.

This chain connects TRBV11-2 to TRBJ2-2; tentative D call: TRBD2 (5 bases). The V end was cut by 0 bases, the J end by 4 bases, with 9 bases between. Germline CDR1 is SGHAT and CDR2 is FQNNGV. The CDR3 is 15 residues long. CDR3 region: CASSLDRGSTGELFF. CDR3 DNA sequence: TGTGCCAGCAGCTTAGATCGGGGTAGCACCGGGGAGCTGTTTTTT.

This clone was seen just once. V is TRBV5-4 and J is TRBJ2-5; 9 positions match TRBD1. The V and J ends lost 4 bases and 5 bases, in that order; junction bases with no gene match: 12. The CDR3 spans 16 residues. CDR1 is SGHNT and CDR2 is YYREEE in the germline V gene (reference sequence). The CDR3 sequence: CASSKEPGQGGETQYF. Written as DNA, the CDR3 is TGTGCCAGCAGCAAAGAACCGGGACAGGGAGGGGAGACCCAGTACTTC.

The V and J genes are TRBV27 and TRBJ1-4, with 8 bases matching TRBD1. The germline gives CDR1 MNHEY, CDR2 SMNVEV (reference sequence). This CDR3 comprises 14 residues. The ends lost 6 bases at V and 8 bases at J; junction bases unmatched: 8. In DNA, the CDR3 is TGTGCCAGCAGCTTGACAAGGACAGGGGAAAAACTGTTTTTT. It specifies CASSLTRTGEKLFF.

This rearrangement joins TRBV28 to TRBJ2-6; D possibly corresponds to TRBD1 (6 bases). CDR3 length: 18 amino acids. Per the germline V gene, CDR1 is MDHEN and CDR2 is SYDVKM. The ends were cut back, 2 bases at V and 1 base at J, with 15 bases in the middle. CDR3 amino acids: CASSLKTGLSSGANVLTF. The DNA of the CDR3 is TGTGCCAGCAGTTTAAAGACAGGCCTCTCTTCTGGGGCCAACGTCCTGACTTTC.

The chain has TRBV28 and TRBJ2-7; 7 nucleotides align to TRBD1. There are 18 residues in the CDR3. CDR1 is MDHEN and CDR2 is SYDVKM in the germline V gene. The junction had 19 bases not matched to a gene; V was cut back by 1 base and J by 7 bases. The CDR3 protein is CASSLLDRSHLQNGEQYF. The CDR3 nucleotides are TGTGCCAGCAGTTTATTGGACAGGTCCCATCTCCAAAACGGGGAGCAGTACTTC.